The source of this T cell receptor beta chain is a study of T cells after yellow fever vaccination. This clonotype was observed at least ten times. Antigen unknown. Study results and limitations: Faster peaking, at day 5 versus 15, marked a secondary response that was weaker.

V was clipped by 5 bases and J by 3 bases, with 8 bases between them. CDR3 length: 12 residues. Germline CDR1 reads ENHRY; CDR2 reads SYGVKD. A single record per CDR3 protein comes from TCRdb applying MiXCR to the 5' RACE reads. Among 300,000 to 450,000 distinct CDR3 sequences listed, 8.1% were seen once. The source was PBMCs, collected about 41 days after the first yellow fever vaccination. This chain connects TRBV10-3 to TRBJ2-7, with D perhaps matching TRBD1 (6 bases). The source is a man aged 18 to 30 who received the YFV17D yellow fever vaccine. The CDR3 DNA follows: TGTGCCATCAGTCCGACAGGCTACGAGCAGTACGTC. This sequence encodes CAISPTGYEQYV.